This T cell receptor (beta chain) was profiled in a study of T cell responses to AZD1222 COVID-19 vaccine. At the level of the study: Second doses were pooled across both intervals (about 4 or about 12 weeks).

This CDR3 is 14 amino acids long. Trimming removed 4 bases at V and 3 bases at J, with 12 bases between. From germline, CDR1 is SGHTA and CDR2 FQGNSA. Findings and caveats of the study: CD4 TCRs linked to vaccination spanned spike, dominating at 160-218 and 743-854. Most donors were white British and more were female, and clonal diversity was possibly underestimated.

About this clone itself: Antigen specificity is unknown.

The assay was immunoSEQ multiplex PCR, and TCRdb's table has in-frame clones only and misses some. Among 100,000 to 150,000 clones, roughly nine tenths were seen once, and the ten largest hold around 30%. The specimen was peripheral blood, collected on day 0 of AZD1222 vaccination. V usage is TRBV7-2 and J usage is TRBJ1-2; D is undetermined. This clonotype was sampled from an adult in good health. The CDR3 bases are TGTGCCAGCAGCTATTACGACACCCACTATGGCTACACCTTC. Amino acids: CASSYYDTHYGYTF. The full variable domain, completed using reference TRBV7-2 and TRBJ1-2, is GAGVSQSPSNKVTEKGKDVELRCDPISGHTALYWYRQSLGQGLEFLIYFQGNSAPDKSGLPSDRFSAERTGGSVSTLTIQRTQQEDSAVYLCASSYYDTHYGYTFGSGTRLTVV.